This TCR beta chain was retrieved from a study of blood T cell repertoires in COVID-19. Study-wide background: The cDNA or gDNA used as material had been derived from T cells, B-cell-depleted T cells, or PBMCs.

Germline values: CDR1 GTSNPN, CDR2 SVGIG (reference sequence). The CDR3 runs to 12 residues. Losses at the gene ends were 8 bases for V and 2 bases for J; bases not matched to a gene: 1. Per the authors' pipeline: Reference gene primers were amplified, and this amplification served to estimate nucleated cell counts. Sequencing was performed with immunoSEQ multiplex PCR; in TCRdb, only in-frame clones are kept and a portion is missing. The DNA was the basis for D and trimming; V, J and clone size are from that table. Among approximately 250,000 clones listed, 86% were seen once. J is TRBJ1-3 and V is TRBV30; the match to TRBD1 covers 9 bases. Material for sequencing was peripheral blood. This clonotype was obtained from a man in his forties with active or convalescent COVID-19. The CDR3 bases are TGTGCCAGGACAGGGGCTGGAAACACCATATATTTT. Protein sequence: CARTGAGNTIYF.